Following are 32 T cell receptor beta chains from one sample sequenced in a study of blood T cell repertoires in COVID-19. Libraries were prepared by immunoSEQ multiplex PCR; TCRdb keeps only in-frame clonotypes and omits some of them. The sample lists roughly 250,000 clones; 75% to 90% were seen once. Material for sequencing was peripheral blood. These receptors came from a man aged 30 to 45 with acute or convalescent COVID-19.

The genes are TRBV5-4 and TRBJ1-6; possibly TRBD1 for D (6 bases). Trimming removed 4 bases at V and 9 bases at J, with 20 bases between. Looked up from germline, CDR1 is SGHNT and CDR2 is YYREEE (reference sequence). There are 16 residues in the CDR3. In DNA, the CDR3 is TGTGCCAGCAGCCTAAAGCGGACAGCGGGAAGTTCACCCCTCCACTTT. Protein: CASSLKRTAGSSPLHF.

The chain combines TRBV7-2 with TRBJ2-1, with a weak D call TRBD2 (5 bases). V lost 7 bases and J lost 2, with 18 bases in between. CDR1 and CDR2 from the germline V gene are SGHTA and FQGNSA. CDR3 length: 16 amino acids. Here the CDR3 DNA reads TGTGCCAGCACCCCCACCAAGGGAGTAGCCTACAATGAGCAGTTCTTC. Protein sequence: CASTPTKGVAYNEQFF. Based on the CDR3 plus reference TRBV7-2 and TRBJ2-1, the full variable domain is GAGVSQSPSNKVTEKGKDVELRCDPISGHTALYWYRQSLGQGLEFLIYFQGNSAPDKSGLPSDRFSAERTGGSVSTLTIQRTQQEDSAVYLCASTPTKGVAYNEQFFGPGTRLTVL.

The chain couples TRBV3-1 (or the pseudogene TRBV3-2) to TRBJ2-7, with 8 bases lining up with TRBD2. Trimming cost V 4 bases and J 4 bases; bases outside gene matches: 6. The germline V gene has CDR1 LGHDT and CDR2 YNNKEL (reference sequence). This CDR3 has 14 amino acids. The CDR3 spells CASSRRGGWYEQYF. The CDR3 region has the DNA TGTGCCAGCAGCCGCCGGGGGGGCTGGTACGAGCAGTACTTC.

The chain has TRBV5-1 and TRBJ2-7; TRBD2 is a possible D gene (5 bases). The V gene lost 4 bases and the J gene lost 3 bases, with 14 bases spanning the gap. CDR3 length equals 14 residues. Germline lookup yields CDR1 SGHRS and CDR2 YFSETQ. The CDR3: CASSPGFEGYEQYF. CDR3 nucleotide sequence: TGCGCCAGCAGCCCGGGGTTTGAGGGCTACGAGCAGTACTTC.

J is TRBJ1-4 and V is TRBV28; D ambiguous. The germline gives CDR1 MDHEN, CDR2 SYDVKM. V lost 4 bases and J lost 4, with 19 bases in between. This CDR3 spans 17 amino acids. CDR3 loop: CASSSYSRRTSNEKLFF. Written as DNA, the CDR3 is TGTGCCAGCAGTTCCTACTCCAGACGGACTAGTAATGAAAAACTGTTTTTT.

The count of this clone is one. The chain carries TRBV28 and TRBJ2-5, with a tentative D call TRBD1 (6 bases). V lost 7 bases to trimming and J lost 3 bases, with 12 bases between them. Germline V lookup: CDR1 MDHEN, CDR2 SYDVKM. The length of the CDR3 is 13 residues. The CDR3 sequence is CASTGTPKETQYF. DNA for the CDR3: TGTGCCAGCACAGGGACACCTAAAGAGACCCAGTACTTC.

The V call is TRBV19, the J call TRBJ1-5, with a possible D match to TRBD1 (5 bases). Germline V gene sequence: CDR1 LNHDA, CDR2 SQIVND (reference sequence). Trimming removed 1 base from V and 7 bases from J, with 8 bases in between. The CDR3 runs to 13 residues. The CDR3 reads CASSIGQGQPQHF. CDR3 coding DNA: TGTGCCAGTAGTATAGGGCAGGGCCAGCCCCAGCATTTT.

CDR3 DNA sequence: TGTGCCAGCAGTGGCCTGACAGGGATCTATGGCTACACCTTC. Translation gives CASSGLTGIYGYTF. The chain carries TRBV25-1 and TRBJ1-2; 7 bases match TRBD1. J gave up 4 bases and V 4 bases, and 6 bases lay outside the gene matches. In germline, CDR1 is MGHDK, CDR2 SYGVNS. The CDR3 spans 14 residues.

The V gene is TRBV30, the J gene TRBJ1-1; D gene unclear. Germline V CDR1 and CDR2: GTSNPN, SVGIG (reference sequence). Trimming removed 4 bases at V and 6 bases at J, with 18 bases between. This CDR3 has 14 amino acids. CDR3 loop: CAWKRSYGLAEAFF. The CDR3, as DNA: TGTGCCTGGAAGAGGAGTTACGGTTTGGCTGAAGCTTTCTTT.

The V and J genes are TRBV6-5 and TRBJ1-2; TRBD1 matches at 11 bases. The J segment lost 7 bases and the V segment lost 7 bases, leaving 8 bases of the junction unmatched. Germline V gives CDR1 MNHEY, CDR2 SVGAGI. The CDR3 runs 14 residues. CDR3 nucleotides: TGTGCCAGCATCCTGGACAGGGGGCGTATTGGCTACACCTTC. This encodes CASILDRGRIGYTF.

The chain recombines TRBV13 with TRBJ2-5; 7 nucleotides agree with TRBD2. Germline values: CDR1 PRHDT, CDR2 FYEKMQ (reference sequence). CDR3 length: 14 residues. V dropped 4 bases and J dropped 6; count of bases not matched to a gene: 8. This CDR3 reads CASSSGLDRQTQYF. Written as DNA, the CDR3 is TGTGCCAGCAGCTCTGGACTAGACCGGCAGACCCAGTACTTC.

The chain uses TRBV28 and TRBJ2-2; 7 positions match TRBD1. The CDR3 covers 14 residues. CDR1 and CDR2 from the germline V gene are MDHEN and SYDVKM. The V gene end was trimmed by 6 bases and the J gene end by 4 bases; junction bases not matched to a gene: 5. CDR3 region: CASRPTGATGELFF. The CDR3 region has the DNA TGTGCCAGCAGGCCCACAGGGGCCACCGGGGAGCTGTTTTTT.

The rearrangement uses TRBV11-2 and TRBJ2-1, with D possibly TRBD1 on 5 matching bases. Trimming cost V 4 bases and J 8 bases, with 15 bases left between them. Germline CDR1 SGHAT, CDR2 FQNNGV. This CDR3 has 14 amino acids. Here the CDR3 DNA reads TGTGCCAGCAGCTGGGCGGCAAGCAGGGATGAGCAGTTCTTC. Translating gives CASSWAASRDEQFF.

This rearrangement joins TRBV4-1 to TRBJ2-1; tentative D call: TRBD2 (6 bases). The V gene lost 4 bases and the J gene lost 6 bases, with 10 bases spanning the gap. This CDR3 is 13 amino acids long. Germline V gene lookup returns CDR1 MGHRA and CDR2 YSYEKL. This chain's CDR3 is CASSLKGGNEQFF. CDR3 nucleotide sequence: TGCGCCAGCAGCCTAAAGGGAGGCAATGAGCAGTTCTTC.

The CDR3: CASSPQGISGNTIYF. The CDR3 DNA reads TGTGCCAGCTCACCCCAGGGGATCTCTGGAAACACCATATATTTT. V usage is TRBV18 and J usage is TRBJ1-3; the D gene is possibly TRBD1 (6 bases). CDR3 size: 15 residues. Germline CDR1 KGHSH, CDR2 LQKENI. Trimming cost V 3 bases and J 0 bases, with 9 bases left between them.

The chain couples TRBV30 to TRBJ2-5, with 9 bases aligning to TRBD2. V lost 3 bases and J lost 4; bases outside the gene matches: 3. This CDR3 has 13 amino acids. The V gene's germline CDR1 is GTSNPN and CDR2 SVGIG (reference sequence). DNA for the CDR3: TGTGCCTGGAGGTTACTAGCGGGAGAGACCCAGTACTTC. Protein product: CAWRLLAGETQYF. Filled out from reference TRBV30 and TRBJ2-5, the complete variable domain reads SQTIHQWPATLVQPVGSPLSLECTVEGTSNPNLYWYRQAAGRGLQLLFYSVGIGQISSEVPQNLSASRPQDRQFILSSKKLLLSDSGFYLCAWRLLAGETQYFGPGTRLLVL.

CDR3 in DNA: TGTGCCAGCAGCTCCACTAGAGATCAGTACTTC. This codes for CASSSTRDQYF. V and J are TRBV5-4 and TRBJ2-7; D may be TRBD2 (5 bases). Per germline, CDR1 SGHNT and CDR2 YYREEE (reference sequence). The V gene lost 3 bases and the J gene lost 10 bases, with 11 bases spanning the gap. This CDR3 is built from 11 residues.

This chain links TRBV11-3 with TRBJ2-1; D uncertain. The ends were cut back, 1 base at V and 8 bases at J, with 9 bases in the middle. The CDR3 spans 13 residues. Germline V gene sequence: CDR1 SGHNT, CDR2 YENEEA. CDR3 amino acids: CASSLGESYEQFF. The DNA of the CDR3 is TGTGCCAGCAGCTTAGGAGAAAGCTATGAGCAGTTCTTC.

This clone was detected only once. The chain carries TRBV28 and TRBJ1-2, with a weak D call TRBD1 (5 bases). Germline V CDR1 and CDR2: MDHEN, SYDVKM. This CDR3 is 14 amino acids long. The V end was cut by 5 bases, the J end by 9 bases, with 19 bases between. This chain's CDR3 is CASSLRGAGGSYTF. In DNA form, the CDR3 reads TGTGCCAGCAGTCTGCGCGGGGCCGGAGGAAGCTACACCTTC.

The genes are TRBV29-1 and TRBJ1-2; 8 positions match TRBD1. V gave up 3 bases and J gave up 8 bases; unmatched junction bases: 5. The CDR3 is made up of 12 amino acids. Germline CDR1 and CDR2: SQVTM and ANQGSEA. The CDR3 loop reads CSVDGQGRGYTF. CDR3 nucleotides: TGCAGCGTTGACGGACAGGGTAGGGGCTACACCTTC.

In regard to this clone: Its ends do not fully match the called genes, so a read error is possible. This chain joins TRBV11-2 and TRBJ2-1; TRBD2 aligns across 7 bases. This CDR3 has 16 amino acids. The germline V gene has CDR1 SGHAT and CDR2 FQNNGV. CDR3 bases: TGTGCCAGCAGCGTAGAGGTCGGAGCGGGATACAATGAGCAGTTCTTC. This codes for CASSVEVGAGYNEQFF.

This clone was found once. The chain recombines TRBV10-2 with TRBJ1-5; D not certain. The CDR3 totals 19 residues. V was clipped by 6 bases and J by 6 bases, with 30 bases between them. CDR1 WSHSY and CDR2 SAAADI come from the germline V gene. Here the CDR3 reads CASSPGEGRMIIAAQPQHF. CDR3 nucleotide sequence: TGCGCCAGCAGCCCCGGCGAGGGTCGGATGATTATAGCTGCTCAGCCCCAGCATTTT.

The chain couples TRBV5-4 to TRBJ2-7; D possibly corresponds to TRBD2 (5 bases). Germline CDR1 reads SGHNT; CDR2 reads YYREEE (reference sequence). The V end was cut by 5 bases, the J end by 5 bases, with 17 bases between. The CDR3 consists of 14 residues. The CDR3 is CASRHWLETNEQYF. Written as DNA, the CDR3 is TGTGCCAGCAGACATTGGTTGGAGACTAACGAGCAGTACTTC. The whole variable domain, filled in from reference TRBV5-4 and TRBJ2-7, reads ETGVTQSPTHLIKTRGQQVTLRCSSQSGHNTVSWYQQALGQGPQFIFQYYREEENGRGNFPPRFSGLQFPNYSSELNVNALELDDSALYLCASRHWLETNEQYFGPGTRLTVT.

This chain uses TRBV9 with TRBJ2-2; a weak D match, TRBD2 (5 bases). The CDR3 contains 14 residues. The V gene lost 5 bases and the J gene lost 1 base, with 9 bases spanning the gap. The germline V gene has CDR1 SGDLS and CDR2 YYNGEE. CDR3 protein: CASSTGKNTGELFF. DNA for the CDR3: TGTGCCAGCAGTACGGGGAAGAACACCGGGGAGCTGTTTTTT.

The CDR3 loop is CASSRTSGRALEQFF. CDR3 bases: TGTGCCAGCAGCCGAACTAGCGGGAGGGCCCTAGAGCAGTTCTTC. The J gene is TRBJ2-1, the V gene TRBV11-2; TRBD2 aligns across 13 bases. The trim removed 5 bases at V and 10 bases at J, leaving 8 bases unmatched. CDR3 length: 15 amino acids. The germline V gene encodes CDR1 SGHAT and CDR2 FQNNGV.

V and J are TRBV30 and TRBJ2-2; D uncertain. The germline gives CDR1 GTSNPN, CDR2 SVGIG (reference sequence). The CDR3 runs to 13 residues. Trimming took 3 bases from V and 5 from J, leaving 10 bases between them. CDR3 sequence: CAWRQLRTGELFF. The CDR3 region has the DNA TGTGCCTGGAGACAGCTTCGGACCGGGGAGCTGTTTTTT.

The chain has TRBV10-2 and TRBJ1-2, with TRBD1 matching over 7 bases. J was trimmed by 6 bases and V by 7 bases; bases with no gene match: 5. The CDR3 length is 12 residues. The germline gives CDR1 WSHSY, CDR2 SAAADI. CDR3 in DNA: TGCGCCAGCACCGGGACAGCAGATGGCTACACCTTC. Encoded protein: CASTGTADGYTF.

V usage is TRBV28 and J usage is TRBJ2-1; 9 bases are a match to TRBD2. The CDR3 has 15 amino acids. CDR1 MDHEN and CDR2 SYDVKM come from the germline V gene. The ends lost 4 bases at V and 3 bases at J; junction bases unmatched: 4. The DNA for the CDR3 is TGTGCCAGCAGTTCCTCTAGCGGGAACTACAATGAGCAGTTCTTC. Translation gives CASSSSSGNYNEQFF. The variable domain in full, completed from reference TRBV28 and TRBJ2-1, reads DVKVTQSSRYLVKRTGEKVFLECVQDMDHENMFWYRQDPGLGLRLIYFSYDVKMKEKGDIPEGYSVSREKKERFSLILESASTNQTSMYLCASSSSSGNYNEQFFGPGTRLTVL.

The J gene is TRBJ2-2, the V gene TRBV27, with a possible D match to TRBD2 (6 bases). The CDR3 extends over 15 amino acids. Germline CDR1 MNHEY, CDR2 SMNVEV (reference sequence). Trimming cost V 0 bases and J 6 bases, with 11 bases left between them. The CDR3 coding sequence is TGTGCCAGCAGTTTATCCCCGGACTATCCCGGGGAGCTGTTTTTT. This codes for CASSLSPDYPGELFF.

This clone was picked up a small number of times. This chain uses TRBV6-5 with TRBJ2-2; D perhaps matches TRBD1 (6 bases). The CDR3 has 14 amino acids. Germline V lookup: CDR1 MNHEY, CDR2 SVGAGI. V was clipped by 6 bases and J by 7 bases, with 15 bases between them. The CDR3 here is CASRIFTGIGELFF. The CDR3 DNA sequence: TGTGCCAGCAGGATCTTTACAGGGATCGGGGAGCTGTTTTTT.

This chain connects TRBV6-1 to TRBJ1-4; D gene uncertain. In germline, CDR1 is MNHNS, CDR2 SASEGT. This CDR3 region has 16 residues. The V and J ends lost 2 bases and 5 bases respectively, with 15 bases between them. The CDR3 DNA reads TGTGCCAGCAGTGAACAACCAGGCCAGTCGAATGAAAAACTGTTTTTT. Translation gives CASSEQPGQSNEKLFF.

This clone was observed a handful of times. This chain joins TRBV7-9 and TRBJ2-7, with D hard to call. Germline CDR1 SEHNR, CDR2 FQNEAQ (reference sequence). There are 14 residues in the CDR3. Trimming removed 3 bases from V and 0 bases from J, with 9 bases in between. The CDR3 protein is CASSLVPSSYEQYF. The CDR3 nucleotides are TGTGCCAGCAGCTTGGTCCCGAGCTCCTACGAGCAGTACTTC.